These 20 T cell receptor beta chains share one sample of origin, sequenced in a study of CD8+ T cells in alopecia areata. Extraction of RNA preceded its reverse transcription into cDNA, which served as the sequencing template. Sequencing was performed with immunoSEQ multiplex PCR; in TCRdb, only in-frame clones are kept and a portion is missing. The table includes more than 90,000 clones, almost 60% detected once. Treatment reported: oral pan-JAK inhibitor, 5-10 mg twice daily. Specimen: CD8+ T cells sorted from blood, collected between weeks 55 and 65, from a patient treated with tofacitinib. The receptors were gathered from a human donor with alopecia areata.

This CDR3 reads CASSFIRGPYGYTF. In DNA, the CDR3 is TGTGCCAGCAGTTTCATCAGGGGACCCTATGGCTACACCTTC. The genes are TRBV13 and TRBJ1-2, with D possibly being TRBD1 (6 bases). The V and J ends lost 6 bases and 4 bases respectively, with 15 bases between them. The CDR3 runs to 14 residues. Germline CDR1 is PRHDT and CDR2 is FYEKMQ (reference sequence).

The J gene is TRBJ2-2, the V gene TRBV29-1; no clear D. Germline lookup yields CDR1 SQVTM and CDR2 ANQGSEA. V lost 1 base and J 6 bases, leaving 6 bases between the germline ends. The CDR3 length is 12 residues. CDR3 region: CSVEGISGELFF. CDR3 DNA: TGCAGCGTTGAAGGGATCTCCGGGGAGCTGTTTTTT.

This clone has just a few counts. The chain uses TRBV5-6 and TRBJ2-4; possible D gene TRBD2, 5 bases. Germline V gene data show CDR1 as SGHDT and CDR2 as YYEEEE. The CDR3 is 15 amino acids. Trimming stripped 0 bases from V and 3 bases from J, with 10 bases between. CDR3 DNA: TGTGCCAGCAGCTTGGGACCGGGGATCAAAAACATTCAGTACTTC. Protein product: CASSLGPGIKNIQYF.

This clone occurred once. The chain carries TRBV4-1 and TRBJ1-3; D uncertain. The CDR3 is made up of 18 amino acids. Trimming cost V 0 bases and J 1 base, with 16 bases left between them. The germline gives CDR1 MGHRA, CDR2 YSYEKL. CDR3: CASSQDQNFRVSGNTIYF. The CDR3 DNA is TGCGCCAGCAGCCAAGATCAGAACTTCCGGGTATCTGGAAACACCATATATTTT.

The chain uses TRBV19 and TRBJ1-6; D remains ambiguous. The V and J ends lost 1 base and 7 bases respectively, with 17 bases between them. The V gene's germline CDR1 is LNHDA and CDR2 SQIVND (reference sequence). The CDR3 consists of 17 residues. In DNA form, the CDR3 reads TGTGCCAGTAGTATAGGTAGGCGGATCCTCCCCAATTCACCCCTCCACTTT. Amino acids: CASSIGRRILPNSPLHF.

The chain uses TRBV27 and TRBJ1-5; D is unclear. CDR3 size: 13 residues. Germline V gene data show CDR1 as MNHEY and CDR2 as SMNVEV (reference sequence). Trimming pared 3 bases from V and 4 bases from J, leaving 7 bases between. CDR3 amino acids: CASSLAENQPQHF. The CDR3 bases are TGTGCCAGCAGTTTGGCGGAGAATCAGCCCCAGCATTTT.

Here the CDR3 DNA reads TGCGCCAGCAGCGAGGGCCCTGCGGGAGGGTACAATGAGCAGTTCTTC. Amino acids: CASSEGPAGGYNEQFF. The rearrangement uses TRBV5-1 and TRBJ2-1, with TRBD2 matching over 9 bases. The CDR3 is 16 amino acids. The J segment lost 4 bases and the V segment lost 4 bases, leaving 9 bases of the junction unmatched. Germline lookup yields CDR1 SGHRS and CDR2 YFSETQ. Variable domain in full (rest from reference TRBV5-1 and TRBJ2-1): KAGVTQTPRYLIKTRGQQVTLSCSPISGHRSVSWYQQTPGQGLQFLFEYFSETQRNKGNFPGRFSGRQFSNSRSEMNVSTLELGDSALYLCASSEGPAGGYNEQFFGPGTRLTVL.

The chain recombines TRBV6-1 with TRBJ2-1; D remains ambiguous. Trimming removed 1 base at V and 8 bases at J, with 3 bases between. Germline V gene sequence: CDR1 MNHNS, CDR2 SASEGT. The length of the CDR3 is 11 residues. The CDR3 sequence: CASSEVDEQFF. The CDR3 DNA reads TGTGCCAGCAGTGAAGTCGATGAGCAGTTCTTC.

Turning to this clone: One end of the junction fails to match germline, which may point to a read error. The V and J genes are TRBV13 and TRBJ2-7, with TRBD1 identical over 7 bases. CDR1 and CDR2 from the germline V gene are PRHDT and FYEKMQ (reference sequence). The CDR3 is 14 amino acids. The CDR3 coding sequence is TGTGCCAGCAGCCTAGGGACAGCGGCCTACGAGCAGTACTTC. It yields the protein CASSLGTAAYEQYF.

This clone was detected only a few times. The sample contains more than one DNA sequence encoding this CDR3. The chain has TRBV29-1 and TRBJ2-7; 7 positions agree with TRBD2. This CDR3 contains 12 residues. Germline CDR1 reads SQVTM; CDR2 reads ANQGSEA. The V segment lost 1 base and the J segment 4 bases; nucleotides outside the gene matches: 1. CDR3 loop: CSVEGEGYEQYF. DNA of the CDR3: TGCAGCGTTGAAGGGGAGGGTTACGAGCAGTACTTC.

The chain has TRBV19 and TRBJ2-1; D gene unclear. V was clipped by 7 bases and J by 0 bases, with 13 bases between them. Per the germline V gene, CDR1 is LNHDA and CDR2 is SQIVND (reference sequence). The CDR3 extends over 15 amino acids. This CDR3 reads CASKMTTSSYNEQFF. In nucleotides, the CDR3 is TGTGCCAGTAAAATGACCACGAGCTCCTACAATGAGCAGTTCTTC. The full variable domain, completed using reference TRBV19 and TRBJ2-1, is DGGITQSPKYLFRKEGQNVTLSCEQNLNHDAMYWYRQDPGQGLRLIYYSQIVNDFQKGDIAEGYSVSREKKESFPLTVTSAQKNPTAFYLCASKMTTSSYNEQFFGPGTRLTVL.

The chain is built from TRBV27 and TRBJ2-7; TRBD1 might be the D (6 bases). V lost 5 bases to trimming and J lost 4 bases, with 12 bases between them. The CDR3 has 13 residues. Germline CDR1 and CDR2: MNHEY and SMNVEV (reference sequence). As DNA, the CDR3 is TGTGCCAGCAGTCCCGGGACACCATACGAGCAGTACTTC. Residues: CASSPGTPYEQYF.

The chain employs TRBV5-1 and TRBJ2-1; a weak D match, TRBD1 (6 bases). Germline loops: CDR1 SGHRS, CDR2 YFSETQ. The CDR3 runs to 16 residues. V was trimmed by 3 bases and J by 3 bases, leaving 16 bases between them. This chain's CDR3 is CASSSRTGINYNEQFF. CDR3 nucleotides: TGCGCCAGCAGCTCCCGAACAGGGATCAACTACAATGAGCAGTTCTTC.

There are a few counts of this clone. This chain links TRBV6-4 with TRBJ2-2; the D is unclear. CDR1 is MRHNA, CDR2 SNTAGT, per germline. The length of the CDR3 is 14 residues. V lost 0 bases and J 4 bases, leaving 6 bases between the germline ends. The CDR3 DNA follows: TGTGCCAGCAGTGACTCAGAATCCACCGGGGAGCTGTTTTTT. This sequence encodes CASSDSESTGELFF.

The chain recombines TRBV27 with TRBJ2-3; the match to TRBD2 covers 10 bases. CDR1 is MNHEY, CDR2 SMNVEV, per germline (reference sequence). The CDR3 runs to 15 residues. Germline trimming cut 5 bases from V and 2 bases from J; bases unmatched to any gene: 4. CDR3 DNA: TGTGCCAGCAGTCCAAGCGGGGGGGCCACAGATACGCAGTATTTT. The encoded protein is CASSPSGGATDTQYF.

This CDR3 reads CASSFRDRRTDTQYF. CDR3 nucleotides: TGTGCCAGCAGTTTCCGGGACAGACGCACAGATACGCAGTATTTT. The J gene is TRBJ2-3, the V gene TRBV27, with 7 bases matching TRBD1. Looked up from germline, CDR1 is MNHEY and CDR2 is SMNVEV (reference sequence). This CDR3 spans 15 amino acids. The J segment lost 1 base and the V segment lost 3 bases, leaving 4 bases of the junction unmatched.

This clone was recorded a few times. One junction end does not reproduce the germline sequence, and a read error may be involved. This sequence joins TRBV6-5 and TRBJ1-5; D not certain. This CDR3 is 13 amino acids long. The germline V gene has CDR1 MNHEY and CDR2 SVGAGI. The CDR3 is CASTQGSNQPQHF. The CDR3 DNA reads as TGCGCCAGCACACAAGGAAGCAATCAGCCCCAGCATTTT.

The rearrangement uses TRBV7-8 and TRBJ2-2; 9 bases line up with TRBD1. CDR3 size: 15 residues. Looked up from germline, CDR1 is SGHVS and CDR2 is FQNEAQ. Losses at the gene ends were 3 bases for V and 4 bases for J; bases not matched to a gene: 3. The CDR3 loop reads CASSFQGQGTGELFF. The CDR3 DNA reads TGTGCCAGCAGCTTCCAGGGACAGGGCACCGGGGAGCTGTTTTTT. Variable domain in full (rest from reference TRBV7-8 and TRBJ2-2): GAGVSQSPRYKVAKRGQDVALRCDPISGHVSLFWYQQALGQGPEFLTYFQNEAQLDKSGLPSDRFFAERPEGSVSTLKIQRTQQEDSAVYLCASSFQGQGTGELFFGEGSRLTVL.

This chain links TRBV6-1 with TRBJ2-1; D is ambiguous. Germline values: CDR1 MNHNS, CDR2 SASEGT. Between the trimmed V and J ends, which lost 2 bases and 7 bases, there was a span of 12 bases. CDR3 size: 14 residues. In nucleotides, the CDR3 is TGTGCCAGCAGTGAATTTGCGTCCCCAAATGAGCAGTTCTTC. Translation gives CASSEFASPNEQFF.

This clone was seen a single time. V and J are TRBV6-1 and TRBJ2-7, with TRBD2 identical over 8 bases. This CDR3 contains 16 residues. J was trimmed by 5 bases and V by 1 base; bases with no gene match: 10. The V gene's germline CDR1 is MNHNS and CDR2 SASEGT. CDR3 region: CASSEVLSGGDDEQYF. The DNA of the CDR3 is TGTGCCAGCAGTGAAGTGTTATCGGGGGGGGACGACGAGCAGTACTTC.